Here is one T cell receptor (beta chain) with its context. The data were produced by immunoSEQ multiplex PCR, yet TCRdb's version contains in-frame clones alone and is incomplete. The data show around 150,000 clones, with 80% to 95% seen just once and under 4.5% held by the top ten. This entry belongs to a study of T cell responses to AZD1222 COVID-19 vaccine. The specimen was peripheral blood, collected 28 days after the second AZD1222 dose. This sequence originates from an adult who received the AZD1222 COVID-19 vaccine.

The CDR3 nucleotides read TGTGCCAGCAGCTTAATCGGGAGCTCCTACAATGAGCAGTTCTTC. It codes for CASSLIGSSYNEQFF. This chain joins TRBV7-3 and TRBJ2-1, with D maybe TRBD2 (6 bases). Deletions cut 1 base from V and 0 bases from J, with 7 bases between. The CDR3 runs to 15 residues. Germline V gene lookup returns CDR1 SGHTA and CDR2 FQGTGA.